Each of the 23 T cell receptor beta chains below was sequenced from the same sample in a study of beta chain features in type 1 diabetes. Expressed TCRB transcripts were sequenced because the isolated RNA had all been reverse transcribed beforehand. Sequencing used immunoSEQ multiplex PCR; TCRdb keeps in-frame clones, though not all of them. This table has just over 600,000 clones, roughly a sixth appearing once. The source material was naive CD4+ T cells from blood. These receptors all come from a man younger than 30 in good health.

This clone occurred a few times. This rearrangement joins TRBV11-1 to TRBJ2-4; D is ambiguous. The V end lost 3 bases, the J end lost 0 bases, and 12 bases lay between the germline ends. This CDR3 comprises 16 residues. The germline V gene encodes CDR1 SGHAT and CDR2 FQDESV (reference sequence). The CDR3 here is CASSFGGTVAKNIQYF. The DNA for the CDR3 is TGTGCCAGCAGCTTCGGCGGAACCGTAGCCAAAAACATTCAGTACTTC.

The chain has TRBV7-2 and TRBJ2-2, with D perhaps being TRBD1 or TRBD2 (5 bases each). Germline values: CDR1 SGHTA, CDR2 FQGNSA. The length of the CDR3 is 15 residues. V was shortened by 4 bases and J by 0 bases, with 9 bases between the two germline ends. CDR3: CASSSQGANTGELFF. The CDR3 DNA sequence: TGTGCCAGCAGCTCTCAGGGAGCGAACACCGGGGAGCTGTTTTTT.

The V call is TRBV9, the J call TRBJ1-2, with 7 bases matching TRBD1. This CDR3 has 15 amino acids. Unmatched junction bases numbered 9, after V lost 3 bases and J lost 4 bases. Germline CDR1 reads SGDLS; CDR2 reads YYNGEE. The CDR3 nucleotides read TGTGCCAGCAGCGCTGCACTCCGGGACAGCTATGGCTACACCTTC. This codes for CASSAALRDSYGYTF. Using reference TRBV9 and TRBJ1-2 for the parts outside the CDR3, the full variable domain is DSGVTQTPKHLITATGQRVTLRCSPRSGDLSVYWYQQSLDQGLQFLIQYYNGEERAKGNILERFSAQQFPDLHSELNLSSLELGDSALYFCASSAALRDSYGYTFGSGTRLTVV.

The sample holds a few counts of this clone. The chain has TRBV7-8 and TRBJ2-2; 8 bases map to TRBD2. The CDR3 consists of 15 residues. V lost 7 bases and J lost 6; bases outside the gene matches: 10. The germline V gene has CDR1 SGHVS and CDR2 FQNEAQ. The CDR3 nucleotides read TGTGCCAGCATCCGGGAGCGGGGGCAGGCCGGGGAGCTGTTTTTT. This codes for CASIRERGQAGELFF. The complete variable domain, with remaining parts taken from reference TRBV7-8 and TRBJ2-2, reads GAGVSQSPRYKVAKRGQDVALRCDPISGHVSLFWYQQALGQGPEFLTYFQNEAQLDKSGLPSDRFFAERPEGSVSTLKIQRTQQEDSAVYLCASIRERGQAGELFFGEGSRLTVL.

The gene calls are TRBV9 and TRBJ2-3, with D possibly being TRBD1 (6 bases). Per germline, CDR1 SGDLS and CDR2 YYNGEE. The CDR3 consists of 17 residues. The V end lost 4 bases, the J end lost 0 bases, and 18 bases lay between the germline ends. The CDR3 nucleotides read TGTGCCAGCAGCATAAGAGGGACACGCGTAAGCACAGATACGCAGTATTTT. This translates into CASSIRGTRVSTDTQYF.

This sequence joins TRBV5-6 and TRBJ1-1; TRBD1 might be the D (6 bases). CDR1 is SGHDT, CDR2 YYEEEE, per germline. Trimming removed 1 base from V and 0 bases from J, with 10 bases in between. There are 15 residues in the CDR3. CDR3 sequence reads: CASSLFQGLNTEAFF. In nucleotides, the CDR3 is TGTGCCAGCAGCTTGTTTCAGGGGTTGAACACTGAAGCTTTCTTT.

V usage is TRBV25-1 and J usage is TRBJ1-1, with TRBD1 as a possible D gene (5 bases). Trimming shortened V by 2 bases and J by 7 bases, and 11 bases separated the two germline ends. This CDR3 contains 13 residues. Germline V gene lookup returns CDR1 MGHDK and CDR2 SYGVNS. The CDR3 DNA sequence: TGTGCCAGCAGTGAAACCAGGGTTAATGAAGCTTTCTTT. It yields the protein CASSETRVNEAFF.

The rearrangement links TRBV14 to TRBJ2-1; 8 bases fit TRBD1. CDR3 length equals 15 residues. J lost 5 bases, V lost 7 bases, and 10 bases had no gene match. Germline V gene sequence: CDR1 SGHDN, CDR2 FVKESK. The CDR3 spells CASTYSGTGHNEQFF. The CDR3 DNA sequence: TGTGCCAGCACCTATTCCGGGACAGGTCACAATGAGCAGTTCTTC.

The chain has TRBV30 and TRBJ2-3; 8 bases fit TRBD2. Germline values: CDR1 GTSNPN, CDR2 SVGIG (reference sequence). J gave up 5 bases and V 0 bases, and 10 bases lay outside the gene matches. CDR3 size: 16 residues. The CDR3 nucleotides read TGTGCCTGGAGTGTAGCCTCGGCGGGGGGCCGAGATACGCAGTATTTT. It specifies CAWSVASAGGRDTQYF.

The table lists this clone with a few counts. CDR3 bases: TGTGCCTTGGGACCCAGGAACACTGAAGCTTTCTTT. It codes for CALGPRNTEAFF. The V gene is TRBV30, the J gene TRBJ1-1; D is perhaps TRBD1 (5 bases). CDR1 is GTSNPN and CDR2 is SVGIG in the germline V gene (reference sequence). The CDR3 is made up of 12 amino acids. V gave up 7 bases and J gave up 1 base, with 10 bases separating them.

This clone showed up just once. CDR3 protein: CAWSLRGAEKLFF. The CDR3 DNA sequence: TGTGCCTGGAGTTTAAGGGGGGCAGAAAAACTGTTTTTT. This rearrangement joins TRBV30 to TRBJ1-4, with D perhaps TRBD1 (6 bases). The CDR3 is 13 residues long. The germline V and J ends were trimmed by 2 bases and 8 bases, with 12 bases remaining between them. Germline assignment: CDR1 GTSNPN and CDR2 SVGIG (reference sequence).

This sequence joins TRBV27 and TRBJ2-1, with 9 bases fitting TRBD2. The CDR3 runs 18 residues. The germline CDR1 and CDR2 sequences are MNHEY and SMNVEV (reference sequence). The V and J ends lost 2 bases and 3 bases, in that order; junction bases with no gene match: 11. As DNA, the CDR3 is TGTGCCAGCAGTTTAGAGGCTAGCGGGACTATAATCTACAATGAGCAGTTCTTC. Amino acid sequence: CASSLEASGTIIYNEQFF.

This clone turned up a few times. The V gene is TRBV6-4, the J gene TRBJ2-3, with 8 positions matching TRBD2. CDR3 length equals 16 residues. V was clipped by 5 bases and J by 3 bases; unmatched bases: 10. CDR1 MRHNA and CDR2 SNTAGT come from the germline V gene. CDR3 bases: TGTGCCAGCAGTTCACAAAGCGGGAGCGGTACAGATACGCAGTATTTT. It codes for CASSSQSGSGTDTQYF.

This clone was found a few times. This chain connects TRBV28 to TRBJ2-5; D remains unclear. CDR3 length equals 14 residues. In germline, CDR1 is MDHEN, CDR2 SYDVKM. Trimming removed 2 bases at V and 4 bases at J, with 11 bases between. The CDR3 DNA reads as TGTGCCAGCAGTTTAGAGGTCCTGAGAGAGACCCAGTACTTC. This encodes CASSLEVLRETQYF.

The sample holds a few counts of this clone. V usage is TRBV9 and J usage is TRBJ2-2; D tentatively fits TRBD1 or TRBD2 (5 bases each). CDR1 SGDLS and CDR2 YYNGEE come from the germline V gene. The CDR3 has 15 amino acids. The V end was cut by 1 base, the J end by 0 bases, with 7 bases between. The CDR3 is CASSVWGSNTGELFF. Here the CDR3 DNA reads TGTGCCAGCAGCGTATGGGGGTCGAACACCGGGGAGCTGTTTTTT.

This chain connects TRBV9 to TRBJ1-3; tentatively, D is TRBD1 (5 bases). The germline V gene has CDR1 SGDLS and CDR2 YYNGEE. There are 15 residues in the CDR3. The V and J ends lost 0 bases and 0 bases respectively, with 7 bases between them. In nucleotides, the CDR3 is TGTGCCAGCAGCGTAGAGGGGCACTCTGGAAACACCATATATTTT. Translated, it gives CASSVEGHSGNTIYF.

This clone was seen a few times. V is TRBV7-2 and J is TRBJ2-7; 9 bases align to TRBD1. V shed 4 bases and J 2 bases; nucleotides not matched to a gene: 6. CDR3 length: 15 amino acids. Per the germline V gene, CDR1 is SGHTA and CDR2 is FQGNSA. The CDR3 protein is CASSSPGQGTYEQYF. CDR3 bases: TGTGCCAGCAGCTCCCCGGGACAGGGAACCTACGAGCAGTACTTC. The full variable domain, in which reference TRBV7-2 and TRBJ2-7 provide the parts outside the CDR3, is GAGVSQSPSNKVTEKGKDVELRCDPISGHTALYWYRQSLGQGLEFLIYFQGNSAPDKSGLPSDRFSAERTGGSVSTLTIQRTQQEDSAVYLCASSSPGQGTYEQYFGPGTRLTVT.

The rearrangement joins TRBV28 to TRBJ2-7; either TRBD1 or TRBD2 may fit D (5 bases each). Per the germline V gene, CDR1 is MDHEN and CDR2 is SYDVKM. The CDR3 is 13 amino acids. V was pared by 11 bases and J by 2 bases, with 16 bases between. This CDR3 is CALARDHTYEQYF. CDR3 nucleotide sequence: TGTGCCCTCGCCCGGGACCATACCTACGAGCAGTACTTC.

The chain recombines TRBV4-1 with TRBJ2-7, with a tentative D call TRBD1 (6 bases). Trimming pared 3 bases from V and 0 bases from J, leaving 12 bases between. The CDR3 extends over 15 amino acids. CDR1 and CDR2 from the germline V gene are MGHRA and YSYEKL. The CDR3 region has the DNA TGCGCCAGCAGCCAGGCGTTGGACAGCTCCTACGAGCAGTACTTC. Translating gives CASSQALDSSYEQYF.

This clone was seen more than once but under ten times. This sequence joins TRBV6-5 and TRBJ1-2; 10 positions agree with TRBD1. Per the germline V gene, CDR1 is MNHEY and CDR2 is SVGAGI. Trimming removed 4 bases from V and 7 bases from J; junction bases left unmatched: 3. CDR3 length: 13 amino acids. This CDR3 reads CASSSRQGAGYTF. CDR3 nucleotide sequence: TGTGCCAGCAGTTCTAGACAGGGGGCTGGCTACACCTTC.

This clone was detected a few times. The chain has TRBV7-9 and TRBJ2-5; 8 bases map to TRBD1. Germline V gene sequence: CDR1 SEHNR, CDR2 FQNEAQ (reference sequence). The CDR3 is made up of 14 amino acids. The trim removed 2 bases at V and 4 bases at J, leaving 3 bases unmatched. CDR3 region: CASSLRTGRETQYF. DNA of the CDR3: TGTGCCAGCAGCTTAAGGACAGGGCGAGAGACCCAGTACTTC.

This clone has more than one count but fewer than ten. The chain couples TRBV29-1 to TRBJ2-5; 10 bases fit TRBD2. CDR1 and CDR2 from the germline V gene are SQVTM and ANQGSEA. CDR3 length: 14 amino acids. V lost 5 bases, J lost 2 bases, and 5 bases stayed unmatched. The CDR3 spells CSVPLAGVQETQYF. The CDR3, as DNA: TGCAGCGTTCCCCTAGCGGGAGTACAAGAGACCCAGTACTTC.

The chain employs TRBV25-1 and TRBJ1-2; maybe TRBD1 (5 bases). Trimming took off 3 bases at V and 7 bases at J, with 9 bases between the two ends. The CDR3 has 12 residues. Germline V gene lookup returns CDR1 MGHDK and CDR2 SYGVNS. CDR3: CASSESGVGYTF. The CDR3 DNA sequence: TGTGCCAGCAGTGAGTCGGGGGTTGGCTACACCTTC.